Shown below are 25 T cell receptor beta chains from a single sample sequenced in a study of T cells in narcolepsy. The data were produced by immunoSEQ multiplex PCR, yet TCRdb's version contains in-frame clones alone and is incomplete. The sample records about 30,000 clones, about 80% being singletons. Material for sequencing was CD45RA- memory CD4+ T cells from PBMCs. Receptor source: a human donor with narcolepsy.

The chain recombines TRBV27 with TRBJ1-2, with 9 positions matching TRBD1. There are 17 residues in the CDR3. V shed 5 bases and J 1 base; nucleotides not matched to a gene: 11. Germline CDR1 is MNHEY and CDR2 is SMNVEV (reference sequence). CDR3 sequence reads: CASSPSSGQGSNYGYTF. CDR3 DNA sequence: TGTGCCAGCAGTCCCTCGTCCGGACAGGGGAGTAACTATGGCTACACCTTC.

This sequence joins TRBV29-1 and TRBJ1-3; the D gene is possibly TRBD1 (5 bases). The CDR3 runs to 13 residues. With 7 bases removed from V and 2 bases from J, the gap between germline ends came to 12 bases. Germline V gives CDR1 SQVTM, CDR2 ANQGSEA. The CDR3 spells CSGYQGTGNTIYF. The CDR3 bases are TGCAGCGGGTATCAGGGTACTGGAAACACCATATATTTT.

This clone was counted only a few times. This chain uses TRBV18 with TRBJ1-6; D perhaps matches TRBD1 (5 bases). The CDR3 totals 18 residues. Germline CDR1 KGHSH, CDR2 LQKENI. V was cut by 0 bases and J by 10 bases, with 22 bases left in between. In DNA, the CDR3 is TGTGCCAGCTCACCACCCGGGACGCAAGCCACCCGAAGGTCACCCCTCCACTTT. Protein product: CASSPPGTQATRRSPLHF.

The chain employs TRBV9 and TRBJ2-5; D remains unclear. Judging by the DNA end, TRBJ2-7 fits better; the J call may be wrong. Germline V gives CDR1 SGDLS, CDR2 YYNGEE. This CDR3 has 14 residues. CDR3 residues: CASSAWAETYEQYF. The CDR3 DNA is TGTGCCAGCAGCGCTTGGGCGGAGACCTACGAGCAGTACTTC.

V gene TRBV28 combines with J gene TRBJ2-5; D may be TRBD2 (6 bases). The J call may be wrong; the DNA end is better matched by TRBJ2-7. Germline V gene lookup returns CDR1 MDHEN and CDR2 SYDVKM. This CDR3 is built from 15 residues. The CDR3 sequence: CASSTRDSSSYEQYF. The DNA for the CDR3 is TGTGCCAGCAGCACCCGGGACTCGAGCTCCTACGAGCAGTACTTC.

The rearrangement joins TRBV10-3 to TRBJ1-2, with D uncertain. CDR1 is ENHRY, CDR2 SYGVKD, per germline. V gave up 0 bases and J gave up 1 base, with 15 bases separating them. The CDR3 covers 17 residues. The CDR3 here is CAISESGPANYNYGYTF. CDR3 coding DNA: TGTGCCATCAGTGAGTCTGGTCCAGCAAACTATAACTATGGCTACACCTTC.

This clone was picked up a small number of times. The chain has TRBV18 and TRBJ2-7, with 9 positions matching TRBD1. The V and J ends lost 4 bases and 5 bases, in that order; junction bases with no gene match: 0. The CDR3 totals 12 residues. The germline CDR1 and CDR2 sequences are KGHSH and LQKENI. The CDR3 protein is CASSRTGDEQYF. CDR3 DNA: TGTGCCAGCTCACGGACAGGGGACGAGCAGTACTTC.

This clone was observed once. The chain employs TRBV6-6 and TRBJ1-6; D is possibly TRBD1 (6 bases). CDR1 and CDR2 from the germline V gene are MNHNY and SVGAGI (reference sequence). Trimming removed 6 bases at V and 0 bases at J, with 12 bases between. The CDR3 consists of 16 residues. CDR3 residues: CASRDKGGSYNSPLHF. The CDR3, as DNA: TGTGCCAGCAGGGATAAAGGGGGCTCCTATAATTCACCCCTCCACTTT.

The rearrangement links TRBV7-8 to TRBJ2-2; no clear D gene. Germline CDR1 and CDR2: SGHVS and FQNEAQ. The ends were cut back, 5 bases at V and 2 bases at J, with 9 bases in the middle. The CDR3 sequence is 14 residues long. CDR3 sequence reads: CASSKTKNTGELFF. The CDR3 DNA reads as TGTGCCAGCAGCAAGACAAAAAACACCGGGGAGCTGTTTTTT. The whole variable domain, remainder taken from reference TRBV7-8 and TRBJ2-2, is GAGVSQSPRYKVAKRGQDVALRCDPISGHVSLFWYQQALGQGPEFLTYFQNEAQLDKSGLPSDRFFAERPEGSVSTLKIQRTQQEDSAVYLCASSKTKNTGELFFGEGSRLTVL.

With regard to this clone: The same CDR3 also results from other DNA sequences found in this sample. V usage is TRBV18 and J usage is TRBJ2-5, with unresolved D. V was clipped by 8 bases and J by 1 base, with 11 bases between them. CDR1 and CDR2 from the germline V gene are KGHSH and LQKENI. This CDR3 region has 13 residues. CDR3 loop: CASTRQTQETQYF. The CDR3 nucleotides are TGTGCCAGCACCCGGCAGACCCAAGAGACCCAGTACTTC. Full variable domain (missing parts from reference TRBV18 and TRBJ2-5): NAGVMQNPRHLVRRRGQEARLRCSPMKGHSHVYWYRQLPEEGLKFMVYLQKENIIDESGMPKERFSAEFPKEGPSILRIQQVVRGDSAAYFCASTRQTQETQYFGPGTRLLVL.

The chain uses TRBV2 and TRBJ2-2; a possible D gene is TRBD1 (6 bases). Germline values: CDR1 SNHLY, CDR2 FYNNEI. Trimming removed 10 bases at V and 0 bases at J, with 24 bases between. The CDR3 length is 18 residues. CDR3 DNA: TGTGCCACCCACACAGGGTCGCCAGCCAAAGCGAACACCGGGGAGCTGTTTTTT. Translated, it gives CATHTGSPAKANTGELFF.

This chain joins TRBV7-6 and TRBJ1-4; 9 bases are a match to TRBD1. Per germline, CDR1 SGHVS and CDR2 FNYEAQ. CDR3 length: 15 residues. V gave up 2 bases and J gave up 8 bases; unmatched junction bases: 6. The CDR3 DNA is TGTGCCAGCAGCTTAATGGGACAGGGCGTAGAAAAACTGTTTTTT. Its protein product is CASSLMGQGVEKLFF.

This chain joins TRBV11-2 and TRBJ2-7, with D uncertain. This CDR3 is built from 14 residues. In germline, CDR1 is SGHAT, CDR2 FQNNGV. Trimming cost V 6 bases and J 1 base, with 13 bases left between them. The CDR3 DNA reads TGTGCCAGCAGTGCCTCGGTCCGTTCCTACGAGCAGTACTTC. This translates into CASSASVRSYEQYF.

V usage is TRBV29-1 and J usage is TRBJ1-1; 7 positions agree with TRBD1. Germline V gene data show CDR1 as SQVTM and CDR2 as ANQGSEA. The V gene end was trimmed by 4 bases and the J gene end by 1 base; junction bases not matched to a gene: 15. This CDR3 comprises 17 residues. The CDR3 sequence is CSVVKTGRGEGNTEAFF. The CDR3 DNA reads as TGCAGCGTTGTCAAGACAGGGCGAGGGGAGGGGAACACTGAAGCTTTCTTT. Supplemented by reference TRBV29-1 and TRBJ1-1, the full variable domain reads SAVISQKPSRDICQRGTSLTIQCQVDSQVTMMFWYRQQPGQSLTLIATANQGSEATYESGFVIDKFPISRPNLTFSTLTVSNMSPEDSSIYLCSVVKTGRGEGNTEAFFGQGTRLTVV.

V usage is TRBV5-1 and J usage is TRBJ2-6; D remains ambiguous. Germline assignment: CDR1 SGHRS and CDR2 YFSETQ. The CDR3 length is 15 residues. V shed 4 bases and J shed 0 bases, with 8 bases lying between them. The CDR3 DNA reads TGCGCCAGCAGCCCGGGCCACTCTGGGGCCAACGTCCTGACTTTC. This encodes CASSPGHSGANVLTF. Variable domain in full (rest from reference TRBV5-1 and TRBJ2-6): KAGVTQTPRYLIKTRGQQVTLSCSPISGHRSVSWYQQTPGQGLQFLFEYFSETQRNKGNFPGRFSGRQFSNSRSEMNVSTLELGDSALYLCASSPGHSGANVLTFGAGSRLTVL.

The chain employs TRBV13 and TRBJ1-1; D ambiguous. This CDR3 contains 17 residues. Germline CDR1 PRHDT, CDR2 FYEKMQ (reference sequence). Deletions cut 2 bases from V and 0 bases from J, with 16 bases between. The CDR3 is CASSLTGWQDLNTEAFF. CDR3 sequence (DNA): TGTGCCAGCAGCTTAACCGGATGGCAGGACCTGAACACTGAAGCTTTCTTT.

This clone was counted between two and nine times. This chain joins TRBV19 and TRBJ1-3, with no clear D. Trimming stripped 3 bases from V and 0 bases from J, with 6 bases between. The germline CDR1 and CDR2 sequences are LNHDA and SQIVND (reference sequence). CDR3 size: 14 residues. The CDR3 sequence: CASSIQSSGNTIYF. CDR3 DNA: TGTGCCAGTAGTATTCAGAGCTCTGGAAACACCATATATTTT.

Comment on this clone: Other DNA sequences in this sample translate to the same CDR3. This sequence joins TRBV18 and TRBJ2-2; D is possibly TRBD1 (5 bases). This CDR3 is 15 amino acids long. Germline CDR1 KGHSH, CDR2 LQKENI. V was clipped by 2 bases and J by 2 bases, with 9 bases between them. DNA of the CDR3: TGTGCCAGCTCACCAGGGCAGGGTAACACCGGGGAGCTGTTTTTT. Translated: CASSPGQGNTGELFF.

The CDR3 sequence is CASSLRNGQDVLTF. The DNA of the CDR3 is TGTGCCAGCAGCTTGCGAAATGGACAGGACGTCCTGACTTTC. This rearrangement joins TRBV5-4 to TRBJ2-6, with 7 positions matching TRBD1. The CDR3 runs to 14 residues. Germline V gene data show CDR1 as SGHNT and CDR2 as YYREEE (reference sequence). V dropped 1 base and J dropped 11; count of bases not matched to a gene: 6.

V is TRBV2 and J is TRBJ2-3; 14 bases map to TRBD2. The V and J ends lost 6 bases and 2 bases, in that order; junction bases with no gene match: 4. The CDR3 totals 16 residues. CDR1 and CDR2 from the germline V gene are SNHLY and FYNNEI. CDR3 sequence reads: CASRRLAGGATDTQYF. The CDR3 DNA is TGTGCCAGCAGACGACTAGCGGGGGGGGCCACAGATACGCAGTATTTT.

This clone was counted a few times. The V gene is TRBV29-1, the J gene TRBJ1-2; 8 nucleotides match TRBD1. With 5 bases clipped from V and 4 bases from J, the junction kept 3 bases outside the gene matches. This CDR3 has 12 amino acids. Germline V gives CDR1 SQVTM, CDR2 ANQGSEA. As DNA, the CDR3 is TGCAGCGTTAATACAGGGGGCTATGGCTACACCTTC. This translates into CSVNTGGYGYTF.

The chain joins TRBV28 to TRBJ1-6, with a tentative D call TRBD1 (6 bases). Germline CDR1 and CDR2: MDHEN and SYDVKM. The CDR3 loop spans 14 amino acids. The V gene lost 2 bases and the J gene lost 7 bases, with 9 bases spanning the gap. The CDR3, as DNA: TGTGCCAGCAGTTTACGGGGGGCAAATTCACCCCTCCACTTT. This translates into CASSLRGANSPLHF. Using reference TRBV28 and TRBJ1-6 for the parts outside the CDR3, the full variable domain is DVKVTQSSRYLVKRTGEKVFLECVQDMDHENMFWYRQDPGLGLRLIYFSYDVKMKEKGDIPEGYSVSREKKERFSLILESASTNQTSMYLCASSLRGANSPLHFGNGTRLTVT.

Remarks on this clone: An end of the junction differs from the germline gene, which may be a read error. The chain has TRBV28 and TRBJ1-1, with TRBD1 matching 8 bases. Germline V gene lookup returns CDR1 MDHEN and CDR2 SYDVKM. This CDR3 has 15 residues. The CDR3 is CASPSVKQGGTEALF. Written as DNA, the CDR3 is TGTGCCAGCCCCTCGGTGAAACAGGGGGGCACTGAAGCTCTCTTT.

CDR3 loop: CATIKQGGDEQYF. In nucleotides, the CDR3 is TGTGCCACAATCAAACAGGGAGGGGACGAGCAGTACTTC. The rearrangement uses TRBV28 and TRBJ2-7; a possible D gene is TRBD2 (7 bases). The germline V and J ends were trimmed by 10 bases and 5 bases, with 18 bases remaining between them. The CDR3 has 13 amino acids. From germline, CDR1 is MDHEN and CDR2 SYDVKM.

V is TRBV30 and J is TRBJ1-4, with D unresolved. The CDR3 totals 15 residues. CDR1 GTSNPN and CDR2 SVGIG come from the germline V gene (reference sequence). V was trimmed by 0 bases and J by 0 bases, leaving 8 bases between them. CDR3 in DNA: TGTGCCTGGAGTGTGTTAGCTACAACTAATGAAAAACTGTTTTTT. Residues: CAWSVLATTNEKLFF.